What follows describes a single T cell receptor beta chain. PCR primers comprised 60 Vbeta and 13 Jbeta primers. Assay used: immunoSEQ multiplex PCR; TCRdb lists only in-frame clones, some missing. The table records roughly 100,000 clones, around 70% of them present only once. The sample belongs to a study of cytomegalovirus exposure and HLA in healthy donors. Input material: PBMCs. The sequence came from a man aged 35 to 55 in good health and CMV-seropositive.

The CDR3 sequence: CASSLQVDYGYTF. CDR3 DNA: TGTGCCAGCAGTCTACAGGTGGACTATGGCTACACCTTC. The rearrangement links TRBV6-6 to TRBJ1-2, with D possibly being TRBD1 (5 bases). Deletions cut 5 bases from V and 3 bases from J, with 10 bases between. There are 13 residues in the CDR3. Germline-derived CDR1 and CDR2 are MNHNY and SVGAGI (reference sequence).